One sample yielded the 20 T cell receptor beta chains listed below, sequenced in a study of graft-versus-host responses after intestinal transplantation. The table came from immunoSEQ multiplex PCR; TCRdb's copy has only in-frame clones and leaves some out. Here the sample spans about 97,000 clones, 90% being singletons. Sequenced material: PBMCs, taken about 450 days after intestinal transplant. All receptors come from a human patient who received an intestinal transplant, so some T cells may come from the graft donor.

The chain recombines TRBV6-5 with TRBJ2-7; weak D call: TRBD1 (6 bases). CDR1 and CDR2 (germline): MNHEY, SVGAGI. V dropped 2 bases and J dropped 6 bases, with 17 bases sitting between them. The CDR3 covers 15 residues. The CDR3 DNA follows: TGTGCCAGCAGTTACGGTCTTGGGGGCCTCGTCGAGCAGTACTTC. It yields the protein CASSYGLGGLVEQYF.

The rearrangement links TRBV11-2 to TRBJ1-3; a possible D gene is TRBD1 (5 bases). CDR1 is SGHAT and CDR2 is FQNNGV in the germline V gene. The germline V and J ends were trimmed by 5 bases and 8 bases, with 13 bases remaining between them. CDR3 length equals 13 residues. The CDR3 spells CASSLTPGDTIYF. As DNA, the CDR3 is TGTGCCAGCAGCCTCACTCCGGGGGACACCATATATTTT.

The chain is built from TRBV19 and TRBJ1-5, with unresolved D. Trimming stripped 7 bases from V and 2 bases from J, with 9 bases between. The CDR3 sequence is 13 residues long. Germline values: CDR1 LNHDA, CDR2 SQIVND (reference sequence). The CDR3 region is CASTLRGNQPQHF. DNA of the CDR3: TGTGCCAGTACCCTGAGGGGCAATCAGCCCCAGCATTTT. The full variable domain, with the rest looked up from reference TRBV19 and TRBJ1-5, is DGGITQSPKYLFRKEGQNVTLSCEQNLNHDAMYWYRQDPGQGLRLIYYSQIVNDFQKGDIAEGYSVSREKKESFPLTVTSAQKNPTAFYLCASTLRGNQPQHFGDGTRLSIL.

For the CDR3, the DNA is TGTGCCAGCAGCTTGGCAGGGGGGCATGGCTACACCTTC. Its protein product is CASSLAGGHGYTF. The J gene is TRBJ1-2, the V gene TRBV5-4; the match to TRBD1 covers 7 bases. CDR3 size: 13 residues. The V and J ends lost 0 bases and 6 bases, in that order; junction bases with no gene match: 2. CDR1 is SGHNT, CDR2 YYREEE, per germline (reference sequence).

The genes are TRBV29-1 and TRBJ1-1; tentatively, D is TRBD1 (5 bases). Germline V lookup: CDR1 SQVTM, CDR2 ANQGSEA. The CDR3 loop spans 14 amino acids. V lost 4 bases, J lost 4 bases, and 16 bases lay in between. The CDR3 loop reads CSVAGGGLFTEAFF. DNA for the CDR3: TGCAGCGTTGCGGGGGGGGGTTTATTCACTGAAGCTTTCTTT.

The chain is built from TRBV13 and TRBJ2-5; D possibly corresponds to TRBD1 (6 bases). Germline CDR1 reads PRHDT; CDR2 reads FYEKMQ (reference sequence). Trimming stripped 1 base from V and 4 bases from J, with 13 bases between. This CDR3 has 15 residues. The CDR3 nucleotides read TGTGCCAGCAGCTTAGTCCAGACAGGCCGAGAGACCCAGTACTTC. This gives the protein CASSLVQTGRETQYF.

The V call is TRBV5-1, the J call TRBJ2-7; TRBD1 aligns across 7 bases. This CDR3 region has 15 residues. The germline gives CDR1 SGHRS, CDR2 YFSETQ. The V and J ends lost 5 bases and 6 bases, in that order; junction bases with no gene match: 14. Here the CDR3 reads CASSPAIGTEGEQYF. The CDR3 coding sequence is TGCGCCAGCAGTCCTGCGATAGGGACAGAGGGCGAGCAGTACTTC.

The rearrangement uses TRBV5-8 and TRBJ1-3; TRBD1 matches 9 bases. Germline V CDR1 and CDR2: SGHTS, YDEGEE. After removal of 4 bases from V and 4 bases from J, the junction contained 6 bases not matched to a gene. The CDR3 sequence is 15 residues long. The CDR3 protein is CASSPGTGLGNTIYF. For the CDR3, the DNA is TGTGCCAGCAGCCCCGGGACAGGGCTCGGAAACACCATATATTTT. Using reference TRBV5-8 and TRBJ1-3 for the parts outside the CDR3, the full variable domain is EAGVTQSPTHLIKTRGQQATLRCSPISGHTSVYWYQQALGLGLQFLLWYDEGEERNRGNFPPRFSGRQFPNYSSELNVNALELEDSALYLCASSPGTGLGNTIYFGEGSWLTVV.

This sequence joins TRBV5-1 and TRBJ2-5, with 7 positions matching TRBD2. The J call may be incorrect, as the DNA end agrees better with TRBJ2-7. The length of the CDR3 is 15 residues. Per the germline V gene, CDR1 is SGHRS and CDR2 is YFSETQ. CDR3 protein: CASSLAGGGSYEQYF. For the CDR3, the DNA is TGCGCCAGCAGCTTGGCCGGCGGGGGTTCCTACGAGCAGTACTTC.

In this sample, this clone turned up a few times. This chain uses TRBV4-1 with TRBJ1-3; 8 bases are a match to TRBD1. This CDR3 contains 20 residues. The V and J ends lost 3 bases and 0 bases, in that order; junction bases with no gene match: 16. Germline assignment: CDR1 MGHRA and CDR2 YSYEKL. DNA of the CDR3: TGCGCCAGCAGCCAGGTACCAGGGGGCCTTGCTCTCCACTCTGGAAACACCATATATTTT. This codes for CASSQVPGGLALHSGNTIYF.

This chain joins TRBV29-1 and TRBJ2-5; D is unresolved. Germline CDR1 and CDR2: SQVTM and ANQGSEA. The CDR3 length is 13 residues. Trimming took off 4 bases at V and 5 bases at J, with 14 bases between the two ends. The CDR3 loop reads CSVAGSQRETQYF. CDR3 nucleotide sequence: TGCAGCGTTGCTGGATCACAAAGGGAGACCCAGTACTTC.

The CDR3 protein is CASSEIGTGGYEQYF. CDR3 DNA sequence: TGTGCCAGCAGTGAAATTGGGACAGGGGGGTACGAGCAGTACTTC. This rearrangement joins TRBV6-1 to TRBJ2-7, with TRBD1 identical over 11 bases. This CDR3 contains 15 residues. V lost 2 bases to trimming and J lost 4 bases; unmatched junction nucleotides: 4. CDR1 MNHNS and CDR2 SASEGT come from the germline V gene.

The J gene is TRBJ1-5, the V gene TRBV19; D remains ambiguous. V lost 4 bases to trimming and J lost 9 bases, with 13 bases between them. CDR3 length equals 13 residues. The V gene's germline CDR1 is LNHDA and CDR2 SQIVND (reference sequence). The chain's CDR3 is CASSTAVRGPQHF. CDR3 in DNA: TGTGCCAGTAGTACGGCAGTCCGGGGGCCCCAGCATTTT.

This chain uses TRBV7-9 with TRBJ2-7, with TRBD1 identical over 8 bases. J lost 4 bases, V lost 5 bases, and 7 bases had no gene match. The CDR3 is 14 amino acids. Germline V lookup: CDR1 SEHNR, CDR2 FQNEAQ (reference sequence). The CDR3 nucleotides are TGTGCCAGCAGCGACCGGACAGGGAATTACGAGCAGTACTTC. Translated: CASSDRTGNYEQYF.

The V and J genes are TRBV6-6 and TRBJ1-1, with D unresolved. The V gene's germline CDR1 is MNHNY and CDR2 SVGAGI (reference sequence). The ends were cut back, 4 bases at V and 1 base at J, with 7 bases in the middle. The CDR3 loop spans 13 amino acids. The CDR3 coding sequence is TGTGCCAGCAGTTTACAGTCGAACACTGAAGCTTTCTTT. Its protein product is CASSLQSNTEAFF.

V and J are TRBV6-4 and TRBJ1-5, with no clear D. Trimming took off 0 bases at V and 7 bases at J, with 7 bases between the two ends. The CDR3 has 13 amino acids. In germline, CDR1 is MRHNA, CDR2 SNTAGT. The chain's CDR3 is CASSDSTGQPQHF. Written as DNA, the CDR3 is TGTGCCAGCAGTGACTCGACGGGACAGCCCCAGCATTTT.

The V gene is TRBV14, the J gene TRBJ2-7; 9 positions agree with TRBD1. This CDR3 is built from 16 residues. V dropped 6 bases and J dropped 0; count of bases not matched to a gene: 9. The germline V gene encodes CDR1 SGHDN and CDR2 FVKESK. The CDR3 here is CASSLPGQGGSYEQYF. CDR3 bases: TGTGCCAGCAGTCTACCGGGACAGGGCGGCTCCTACGAGCAGTACTTC.

The rearrangement uses TRBV9 and TRBJ1-2, with 7 nucleotides matching TRBD1. The CDR3 is made up of 15 amino acids. V dropped 4 bases and J dropped 4; count of bases not matched to a gene: 10. In germline, CDR1 is SGDLS, CDR2 YYNGEE. CDR3 in amino acids: CASSPRDREGYGYTF. CDR3 DNA: TGTGCCAGCAGCCCCCGTGACAGGGAGGGCTATGGCTACACCTTC.

This chain links TRBV11-2 with TRBJ1-2; a weak D match, TRBD1 (6 bases). CDR1 is SGHAT, CDR2 FQNNGV, per germline. Trimming shortened V by 4 bases and J by 8 bases, and 14 bases separated the two germline ends. This CDR3 contains 13 residues. CDR3 loop: CASSSGTPGGYTF. The CDR3 region has the DNA TGTGCCAGCAGCTCCGGGACACCGGGGGGCTACACCTTC.

The V call is TRBV5-6, the J call TRBJ1-3, with D perhaps matching TRBD1 (6 bases). Looked up from germline, CDR1 is SGHDT and CDR2 is YYEEEE. The CDR3 is 15 amino acids. The germline V and J ends were trimmed by 4 bases and 9 bases, with 20 bases remaining between them. This CDR3 is CASSPGTGALGTIYF. CDR3 DNA: TGTGCCAGCAGCCCGGGGACGGGGGCTTTGGGCACCATATATTTT.